This T cell receptor beta chain derives from a study of T-cell memory formation after mild COVID-19. TCRdb ran MiXCR on the 5' RACE reads and lists one entry per CDR3 protein. The sample has about 430,000 distinct CDR3 sequences; 20% to 30% are singletons. This clonotype occurred a few times. The CDR3 sequence is 15 residues long. Germline values: CDR1 LNHDA, CDR2 SQIVND (reference sequence). Trimming cost V 4 bases and J 7 bases, with 17 bases left between them. The material sequenced was PBMCs or a T cell subset sorted from them (not recorded which). The genes are TRBV19 and TRBJ2-1; weak D call: TRBD2 (6 bases). The clonotype was recovered from an adult woman who had mild COVID-19 (a few samples of this study predate the infection). Cell type and time point are not known. The CDR3 coding sequence is TGTGCCAGTAGTACGACAGAGGGACTTGCTAATGAGCAGTTCTTC. As protein: CASSTTEGLANEQFF.